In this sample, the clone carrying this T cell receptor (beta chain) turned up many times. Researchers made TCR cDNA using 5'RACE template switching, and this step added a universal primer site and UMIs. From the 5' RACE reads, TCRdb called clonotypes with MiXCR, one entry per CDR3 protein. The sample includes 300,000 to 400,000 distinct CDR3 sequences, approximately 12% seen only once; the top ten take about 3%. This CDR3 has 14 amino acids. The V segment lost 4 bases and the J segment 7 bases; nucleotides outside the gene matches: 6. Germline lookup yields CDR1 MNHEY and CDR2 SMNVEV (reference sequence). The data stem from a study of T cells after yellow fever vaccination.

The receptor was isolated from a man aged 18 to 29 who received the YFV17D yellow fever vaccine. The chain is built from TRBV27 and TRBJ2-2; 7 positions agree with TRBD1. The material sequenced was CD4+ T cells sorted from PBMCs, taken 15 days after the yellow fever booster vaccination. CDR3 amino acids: CASSSDRASGELFF. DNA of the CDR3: TGTGCCAGCAGTTCCGACAGGGCTAGCGGGGAGCTGTTTTTT.